This TCR beta chain was recorded in a study of blood T cell repertoires in COVID-19. Study context: Acute-phase and convalescent COVID-19 samples originated in the United States, Italy and Spain. Nucleic acid was either cDNA or gDNA, and it came from T cells, B-cell-depleted T cells, or PBMCs.

Original processing notes: Reference gene primer amplification gave estimated nucleated cell counts. Measured with immunoSEQ multiplex PCR; TCRdb has only the in-frame clones, and not every one. V, J and clone size were drawn from that table, and D and trimming were deduced from the DNA. Among over 70,000 clones listed, roughly four fifths were seen once. The origin of this receptor is a human donor in a cohort sampled during active COVID-19. Sequenced sample: peripheral blood.

CDR3 DNA: TGCGCCAGCAGCAGTTACGGGTCGATGGATGAGCAGTTCTTC. The encoded protein is CASSSYGSMDEQFF. The chain has TRBV5-1 and TRBJ2-1; no definite D call. The CDR3 length is 14 residues. Trimming cost V 4 bases and J 8 bases, with 16 bases left between them. The germline gives CDR1 SGHRS, CDR2 YFSETQ.